This TCR beta chain was recorded in a study of blood T cell repertoires in COVID-19 (dated by TCRdb to 2020 to 2021). For context, the study as a whole: Samples covering the acute and convalescent phases of COVID-19 were provided by collaborators in the United States, Italy and Spain. The material from the prospective study consisted of cDNA or gDNA derived from T cells, B-cell-depleted T cells, or PBMCs. Where available, HLA class I and class II types were taken from metadata supplied by the sample provider and were not determined by assay-based typing. Deeply sampled blood TCRbeta repertoires from subjects exposed to, actively infected with, or recovered from COVID-19 were included in the dataset. A de-identified subject ID, COVID-19 status, age in years and sex were almost always included in the sample metadata. The samples were drawn from two sources: the first 160 participants of the ongoing ImmuneRACE study, and 1,000 to 1,500 subjects contributed by 6 global collaborators. The repertoires were made available in a free public database intended to serve as a resource for research on the immune response to SARS-CoV-2.

Study-wide conclusions, independent of this receptor: How much clinical and demographic metadata was included differed by source and by participant, and the metadata was provided uncurated.

CDR1 and CDR2 are drawn from the germline V gene: SGHAT, FQNNGV. From the cysteine through the phenylalanine, the CDR3 covers 15 amino acids. Kept here is only the CDR3 DNA, which spans 45 bases and is read in frame from base 1. Between the V and J ends, shortened by 0 bases and 4 bases respectively, the junction contains 7 bases. The immunoSEQ Assay, a bias-controlled multiplex PCR, was used to amplify TCRbeta CDR3 regions from genomic DNA. The source study handled its data this way. The number of nucleated cells in each sample was estimated by amplification of reference gene primers within the assay. To quantify the absolute abundance of each unique TCRbeta CDR3 rearrangement, sequence reads were collapsed and filtered. Productive Simpson clonality was computed per sample as the square root of Simpson's diversity index over productive rearrangements. As stored in TCRdb, this immuneACCESS dataset retains in-frame rearrangements with V and J assigned. A fraction of the clones does not appear; measured against another copy, unresolved V genes explain less than half of the discrepancy, and the remainder lacks a known reason. The DNA gave D and trimming, while V, J and clone size come from that table. Present in this sample are about 240,000 clones, under 90% of which were seen just once. Jointly, the top ten make up approximately 4% of the sample.

Enrolling through a virtual design, the prospective study's participants ranged in age from roughly 18 to 95 years and lived across roughly 24 United States geographic areas. Cohort assignment in the prospective study relied on participant-reported clinical history from a screening survey and a study questionnaire. Exposed participants had been in contact with someone with a PCR-confirmed or clinician-diagnosed COVID-19 case within 2 weeks of study entry. Mobile phlebotomists in the prospective study collected whole blood, serum and a nasopharyngeal or oropharyngeal swab from every participant. Prospective study participants could optionally give additional blood draws and questionnaires over an approximately 2-month period. Before DNA extraction, prospective study blood samples were shipped either frozen or at room temperature. On this clone: Its antigen has not been determined. No base quality information exists; no much larger clone differs at one position.

This sequence uses TRBV11-2 and TRBJ1-6; the D gene is not confidently resolved. This clonotype originated in a woman between 35 and 50 years old who had been exposed to COVID-19. Sequencing was done on a sample of PBMCs or T cells enriched from blood (not recorded which). The CDR3: CASSLEEGYNSPLHF. DNA sequence: TGTGCCAGCAGCTTAGAGGAGGGTTATAATTCACCCCTCCACTTT.